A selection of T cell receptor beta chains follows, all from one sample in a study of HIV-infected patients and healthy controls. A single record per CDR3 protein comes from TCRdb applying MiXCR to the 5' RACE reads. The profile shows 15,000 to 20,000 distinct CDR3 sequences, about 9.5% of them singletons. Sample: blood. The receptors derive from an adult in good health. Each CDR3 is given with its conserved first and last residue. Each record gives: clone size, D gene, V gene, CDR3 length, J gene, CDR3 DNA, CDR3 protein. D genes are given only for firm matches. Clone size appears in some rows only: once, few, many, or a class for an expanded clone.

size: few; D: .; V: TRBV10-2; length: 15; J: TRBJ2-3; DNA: TGCGCCAGCAGTGAGTCGGGTTTTCGCACAGATACGCAGTATTTT; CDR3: CASSESGFRTDTQYF
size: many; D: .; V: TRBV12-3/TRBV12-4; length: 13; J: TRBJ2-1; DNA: TGTGCCAGCAAAAAGGACAGATTTAATGAGCAGTTCTTC; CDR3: CASKKDRFNEQFF
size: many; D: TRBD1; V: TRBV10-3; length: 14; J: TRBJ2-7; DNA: TGTGCCATCAGACCGGGACAGGGGGCGGGGGAGCAGTACTTC; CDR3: CAIRPGQGAGEQYF
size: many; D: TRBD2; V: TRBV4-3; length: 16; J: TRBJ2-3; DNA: TGCGCCAGCAGCCAAGACCGACTAGCGGGAGCAGATACGCAGTATTTT; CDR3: CASSQDRLAGADTQYF
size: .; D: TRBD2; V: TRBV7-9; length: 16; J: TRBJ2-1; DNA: TGTGCCAGCAGCTCCCAGCGGGGGCAGTACTACAATGAGCAGTTCTTC; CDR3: CASSSQRGQYYNEQFF
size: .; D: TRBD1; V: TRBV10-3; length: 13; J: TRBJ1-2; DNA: TGTGCCATCAGGGAAACCGGGACAGATGGCTACACCTTC; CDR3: CAIRETGTDGYTF
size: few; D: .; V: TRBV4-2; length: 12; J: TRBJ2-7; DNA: TGTGCCAGCAGCCAAGGGGGGTTCGAGCAGTACTTC; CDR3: CASSQGGFEQYF
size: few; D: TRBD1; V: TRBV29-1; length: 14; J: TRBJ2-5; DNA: TGCAGCGTTGACGAGACAGGGGGAGGAGAGACCCAGTACTTC; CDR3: CSVDETGGGETQYF
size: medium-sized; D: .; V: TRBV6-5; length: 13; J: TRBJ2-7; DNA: TGTGCCAGCAGTTACTCGGCCAGGCACGAGCAGTACTTC; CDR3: CASSYSARHEQYF
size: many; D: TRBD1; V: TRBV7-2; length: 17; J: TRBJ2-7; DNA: TGTGCCAGCAGCTCCGAGGCCCCCTACAGGGGATCTAGAGAGCAGTACTTC; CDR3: CASSSEAPYRGSREQYF
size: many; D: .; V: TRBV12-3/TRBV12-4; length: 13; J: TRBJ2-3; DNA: TGTGCCAGCAGTGCGGGGACCTCAGATACGCAGTATTTT; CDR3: CASSAGTSDTQYF
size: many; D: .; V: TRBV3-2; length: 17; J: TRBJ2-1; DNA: TGTGCCAGCAGCCAACCGAGCGGGAGGGCTACGAGCAATGAGCAGTTCTTC; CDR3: CASSQPSGRATSNEQFF
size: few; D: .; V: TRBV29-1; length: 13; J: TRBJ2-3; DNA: TGCAGCGTTGAAGCAACGGACCTAGATACGCAGTATTTT; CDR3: CSVEATDLDTQYF
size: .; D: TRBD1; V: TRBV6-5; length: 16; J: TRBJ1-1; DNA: TGTGCCAGCAGCCCCAGCGGGTACAGGGGGAACACTGAAGCTTTCTTT; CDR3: CASSPSGYRGNTEAFF
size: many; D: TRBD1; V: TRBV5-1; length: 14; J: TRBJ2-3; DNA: TGCGCCAGCACCCCGACAGGGGGGTCAGATACGCAGTATTTT; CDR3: CASTPTGGSDTQYF
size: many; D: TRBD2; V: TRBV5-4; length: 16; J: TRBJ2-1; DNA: TGTGCCAGCAGCTTGGGGCAGCGGGAAATTTACAATGAGCAGTTCTTC; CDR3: CASSLGQREIYNEQFF
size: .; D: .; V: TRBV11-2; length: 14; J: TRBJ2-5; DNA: TGTGCCAGCAGCTTAGGGGTCACCAAAGAGACCCAGTACTTC; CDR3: CASSLGVTKETQYF
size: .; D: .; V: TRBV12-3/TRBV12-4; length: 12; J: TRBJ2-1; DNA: TGTGCCAGCAGTTCCCCCCCTTCCGTACAGTTCTTC; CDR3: CASSSPPSVQFF
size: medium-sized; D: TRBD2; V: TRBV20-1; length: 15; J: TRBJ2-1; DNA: TGCAGTGTCTCCCGGACTAGCCGGTCCTACAATGAGCAGTTCTTC; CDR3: CSVSRTSRSYNEQFF
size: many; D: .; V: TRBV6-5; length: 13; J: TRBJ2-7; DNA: TGTGCCAGCAGTTACTCACAGCACTACGAGCAGTACTTC; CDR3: CASSYSQHYEQYF
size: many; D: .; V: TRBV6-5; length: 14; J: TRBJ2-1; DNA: TGTGCCAGCAGTTACAGCTCGGAAGCGTATGAGCAGTTCTTC; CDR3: CASSYSSEAYEQFF
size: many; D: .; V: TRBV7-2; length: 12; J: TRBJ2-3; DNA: TGTGCCAGCAGCGAGTACACAGATACGCAGTATTTT; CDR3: CASSEYTDTQYF
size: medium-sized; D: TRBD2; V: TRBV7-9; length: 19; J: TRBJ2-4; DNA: TGTGCCAGCAGCCCACAGACTAGCGGGAGTGAAGGAGCCAAAAACATTCAGTACTTC; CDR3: CASSPQTSGSEGAKNIQYF
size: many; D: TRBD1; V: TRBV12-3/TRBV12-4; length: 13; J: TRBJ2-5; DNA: TGTGCCAGCAGTTTGAGGGGGCTGGAGACCCAGTACTTC; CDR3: CASSLRGLETQYF
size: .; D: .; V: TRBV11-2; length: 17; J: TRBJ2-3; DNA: TGTGCCAGCAGCTTAGATCTCGAGGCGACCGGCACAGATACGCAGTATTTT; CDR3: CASSLDLEATGTDTQYF
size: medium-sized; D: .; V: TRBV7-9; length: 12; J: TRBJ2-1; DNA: TGTGCCAGCAGCTTATCCGACAATGAGCAGTTCTTC; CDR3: CASSLSDNEQFF
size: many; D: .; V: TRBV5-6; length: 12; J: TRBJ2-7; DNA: TGTGCCAGCAGCCCGGACAGAAAAGGGCAGTACTTC; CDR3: CASSPDRKGQYF
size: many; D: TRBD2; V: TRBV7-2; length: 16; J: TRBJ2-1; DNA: TGTGCCAGCAGCTCACGGACTAGCGGGGTCTACAATGAGCAGTTCTTC; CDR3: CASSSRTSGVYNEQFF
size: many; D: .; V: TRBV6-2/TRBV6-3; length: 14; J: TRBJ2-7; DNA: TGTGCCAGCAGAGCCGGCCGGGGCGCCGACGAGCAGTACTTC; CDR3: CASRAGRGADEQYF
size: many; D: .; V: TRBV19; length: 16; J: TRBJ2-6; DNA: TGTGCCAGTAGTATTCCCGGTGACTCTGGGGCCAACGTCCTGACTTTC; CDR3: CASSIPGDSGANVLTF
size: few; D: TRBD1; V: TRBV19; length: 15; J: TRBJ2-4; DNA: TGTGCCAGTAGTAGCACAGGGGGCGGCAAAAACATTCAGTACTTC; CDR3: CASSSTGGGKNIQYF
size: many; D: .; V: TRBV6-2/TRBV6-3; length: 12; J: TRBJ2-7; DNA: TGTGCCAGCAGTTACTCGAGGCAAGAGCAGTACTTC; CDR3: CASSYSRQEQYF